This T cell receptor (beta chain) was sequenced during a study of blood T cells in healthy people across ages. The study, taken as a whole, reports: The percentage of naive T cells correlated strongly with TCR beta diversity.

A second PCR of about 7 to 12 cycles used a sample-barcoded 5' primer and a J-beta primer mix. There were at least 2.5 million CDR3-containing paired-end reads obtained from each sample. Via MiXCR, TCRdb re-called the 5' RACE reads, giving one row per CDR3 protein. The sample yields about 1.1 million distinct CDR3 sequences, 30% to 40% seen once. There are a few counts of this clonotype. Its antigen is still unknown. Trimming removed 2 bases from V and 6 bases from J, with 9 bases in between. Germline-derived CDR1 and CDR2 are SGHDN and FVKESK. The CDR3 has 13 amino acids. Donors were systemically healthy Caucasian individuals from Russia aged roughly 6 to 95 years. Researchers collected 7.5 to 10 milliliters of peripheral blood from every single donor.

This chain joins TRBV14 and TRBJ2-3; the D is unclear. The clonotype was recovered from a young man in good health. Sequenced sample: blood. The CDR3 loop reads CASSQTLGDTQYF. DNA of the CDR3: TGTGCCAGCAGCCAAACTCTTGGGGATACGCAGTATTTT.